This T cell receptor (beta chain) is drawn from a study of T cell responses to AZD1222 COVID-19 vaccine. Findings of the study overall: Close to half of all spike-specific TCRs reportedly target regions of the variants that are unmutated. Spike-specific TCR depth and breadth grew after two AZD1222 doses. Donor demographics were predominantly white British with a female majority; clonal diversity may be underestimated.

Only in-frame clones appear in the TCRdb table, and some are missing; sequencing was by immunoSEQ multiplex PCR. Of tens of thousands of clones in the sample, about 94% were seen once. The CDR3 runs to 16 residues. V shed 0 bases and J shed 2 bases, with 13 bases lying between them. Germline V gene sequence: CDR1 SGHTA, CDR2 FQGNSA. In the case of this clone: Antigen specificity is unknown.

The chain employs TRBV7-2 and TRBJ2-5; a possible D gene is TRBD1 (6 bases). The TCR comes from an adult who received the AZD1222 COVID-19 vaccine. The sample here was peripheral blood, taken 28 days after the second AZD1222 dose. The CDR3 DNA follows: TGTGCCAGCAGCTTAGCGACGGGGACACCGCAAGAGACCCAGTACTTC. Its protein product is CASSLATGTPQETQYF.